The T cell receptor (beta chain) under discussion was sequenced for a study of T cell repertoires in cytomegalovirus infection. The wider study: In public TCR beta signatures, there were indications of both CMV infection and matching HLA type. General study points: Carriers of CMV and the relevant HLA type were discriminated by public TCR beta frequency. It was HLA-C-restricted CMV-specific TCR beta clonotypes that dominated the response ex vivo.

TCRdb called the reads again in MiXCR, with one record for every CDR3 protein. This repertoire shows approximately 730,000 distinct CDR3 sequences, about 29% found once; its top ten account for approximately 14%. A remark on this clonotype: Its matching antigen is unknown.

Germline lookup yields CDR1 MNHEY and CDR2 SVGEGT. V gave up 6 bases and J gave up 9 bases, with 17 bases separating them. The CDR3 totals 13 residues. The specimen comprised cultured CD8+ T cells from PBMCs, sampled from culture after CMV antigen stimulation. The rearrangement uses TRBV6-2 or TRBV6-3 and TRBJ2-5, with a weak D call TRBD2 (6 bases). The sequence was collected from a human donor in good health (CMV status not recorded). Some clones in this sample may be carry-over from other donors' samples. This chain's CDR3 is CASSTTRWEAQYF. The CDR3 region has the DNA TGTGCCAGCAGCACCACTAGATGGGAGGCCCAGTACTTC.